This T cell receptor (beta chain) is drawn from a study of cytomegalovirus exposure and HLA in healthy donors (dated by TCRdb to the late 2010s). Turning to the overall study: According to a later analysis, the 120 validation repertoires were produced on the same platform as the 666 repertoires of the first cohort. The study aimed to test whether signatures of past pathogen exposure could be identified by cataloging public T cell receptors. Along with the roughly 610-subject first cohort, a separate validation cohort of about 110 different subjects was used. High-throughput TCR immunosequencing, statistical association of individual TCRs with disease status, and machine learning were combined to predict cytomegalovirus infection status. Here is what the overall study found, with its caveats: In a later analysis, TCRs clustered in the first cohort were found to also tend to co-occur in the 110 or so validation repertoires, with approximately 95% of cluster scores above 0. The study listed 150 to 200 TCR beta chains as associated with cytomegalovirus. According to the authors, the approach could potentially be generalized to other disease states and immunological phenotypes. A later analysis had no HLA typing for the validation cohort, so co-occurrence there was scored across all 120 repertoires. In vitro tests confirmed that three of the cytomegalovirus-associated TCR beta chains recognize cytomegalovirus antigens. The classifier was reported to diagnose cytomegalovirus status with high specificity and sensitivity in both the original cohort and the validation cohort. Most TCR sequences were seen in very few donors, while some public TCRs were found in many individuals.

Separate from the approximately 700-subject first cohort, the validation cohort of roughly 120 subjects was the group to which the donors belonged. With respect to this clone: What this receptor recognizes is not known. One base away there is no much larger clone; base qualities are not given.

The germline V gene (reference sequence) supplies CDR1 LNHNV and CDR2 YYDKDF. The CDR3 covers 13 residues, taking in both the cysteine and the phenylalanine. This entry keeps only the CDR3 DNA: 39 bases, framed from base 1. Between the V and J ends, shortened by 3 bases and 1 base respectively, the junction contains 7 bases. Receptor libraries were prepared by the immunoSEQ multiplex PCR assay. Under the source paper's analysis protocol: A statistical classification framework was developed to diagnose cytomegalovirus status using the catalog of TCR beta chain sequences. As stored in TCRdb, this immuneACCESS dataset retains in-frame rearrangements with V and J assigned. A fraction of the clones does not appear; measured against another copy, unresolved V genes explain less than half of the discrepancy, and the remainder lacks a known reason. Clone size and V and J calls were adopted from that table, with D and trimming inferred from the DNA. For this sample the table gives 200,000 to 250,000 clones, of which over 80% were detected only once. The ten top clones hold about an eighth of the sample.

The sample comprised PBMCs. This receptor was identified in a woman in her twenties or thirties in good health and CMV-seropositive. The chain was built from TRBV15 and TRBJ2-7; the best D guess is TRBD1, with 6 bases matching. Here is the DNA: TGTGCCACCAGCAGGGACAGATCCTACGAGCAGTACTTC. Its protein is CATSRDRSYEQYF.